This T cell receptor beta chain was sequenced in a study of blood T cell repertoires in COVID-19. About the research overall: T cells, B-cell-depleted T cells, or PBMCs supplied cDNA or gDNA.

The CDR3 covers 14 residues. V trimming: 6 bases; J trimming: 1 base; junction bases outside the gene matches: 5. Looked up from germline, CDR1 is MNHEY and CDR2 is SMNVEV (reference sequence). The authors' processing: It was from reference gene primer amplification that nucleated cell counts were estimated. Method: immunoSEQ multiplex PCR; TCRdb's copy keeps in-frame clones and lacks some. V and J calls and clone size are given by that table; D and trimming were obtained from the DNA. The sample has some 62,000 clones; 80% to 90% are singletons. The age range of participants was about 18 to 89 years, with residence in under 25 US areas. Participant reports of clinical history set cohort assignment.

The sequence came from a woman aged 40 to 55 with acute COVID-19. Material: PBMCs or T cells enriched from blood (not recorded which). This rearrangement joins TRBV27 to TRBJ1-1, with 7 bases fitting TRBD1. The CDR3 reads CASRPTGRNTEAFF. The CDR3 nucleotides are TGTGCCAGCAGACCGACAGGGAGGAACACTGAAGCTTTCTTT.